Below, one T cell receptor beta chain is given with its context. The data stem from a study of technical replicates of blood from a handful of donors. Profiling relied on immunoSEQ multiplex PCR, and the TCRdb table lists in-frame clones only, not all of them. The sample yields approximately 70,000 clones, around 92% seen once. V lost 1 base and J lost 11, with 17 bases in between. CDR3 length: 14 residues. From germline, CDR1 is SGHVS and CDR2 FNYEAQ. The sequence derives from a human donor in good health. The chain couples TRBV7-6 to TRBJ1-1; the D gene is possibly TRBD1 (6 bases). The sample was T cells isolated from PBMCs. The CDR3 DNA sequence: TGTGCCAGCAGCTTAGATTTACAGGGACCGTTCGCTTTCTTT. It translates to CASSLDLQGPFAFF.